Below, 6 T cell receptor beta chains from the same sample are listed, as sequenced in a study of T cell responses to AZD1222 COVID-19 vaccine. Clones were sequenced by immunoSEQ multiplex PCR, and TCRdb holds only the in-frame ones, with some missing. The sample lists approximately 190,000 clones; 85% to 95% were seen once. Sequences were derived from peripheral blood, sampled on day 0 of AZD1222 vaccination. The receptors here all came from an adult in good health.

The CDR3: CASSLRTGDSPLHF. Here the CDR3 DNA reads TGTGCCAGCAGTTTGAGGACGGGGGATTCACCCCTCCACTTT. The chain recombines TRBV28 with TRBJ1-6; D is perhaps TRBD1 (5 bases). The CDR3 consists of 14 residues. The germline V and J ends were trimmed by 3 bases and 8 bases, with 11 bases remaining between them. Germline-derived CDR1 and CDR2 are MDHEN and SYDVKM.

This chain joins TRBV12-3 or TRBV12-4 and TRBJ2-7; a weak D match, TRBD2 (5 bases). The CDR3 extends over 11 amino acids. The ends were cut back, 5 bases at V and 7 bases at J, with 9 bases in the middle. CDR3 sequence reads: CASSTPGEQYF. As DNA, the CDR3 is TGTGCCAGCAGTACTCCGGGAGAGCAGTACTTC.

This clone turned up a few times. This chain joins TRBV10-3 and TRBJ1-1; the D is unclear. CDR1 is ENHRY, CDR2 SYGVKD, per germline. The CDR3 is 13 amino acids. Trimming took 3 bases from V and 6 from J, leaving 11 bases between them. CDR3 sequence reads: CAISEGGFAEAFF. In DNA form, the CDR3 reads TGTGCCATCAGTGAAGGAGGATTTGCTGAAGCTTTCTTT.

The genes are TRBV15 and TRBJ1-2; weak D call: TRBD1 (5 bases). CDR1 is LNHNV, CDR2 YYDKDF, per germline (reference sequence). The CDR3 is 15 amino acids. Deletions cut 0 bases from V and 4 bases from J, with 12 bases between. Here the CDR3 reads CATSRDRGRSYGYTF. DNA of the CDR3: TGTGCCACCAGCAGAGATCGGGGCAGAAGCTATGGCTACACCTTC.

This chain joins TRBV7-8 and TRBJ2-2; 7 nucleotides match TRBD2. CDR1 SGHVS and CDR2 FQNEAQ come from the germline V gene. The CDR3 is 15 amino acids. J was trimmed by 6 bases and V by 4 bases; bases with no gene match: 8. CDR3 sequence (DNA): TGTGCCAGCAGCTCCCTCAGTAGCGGGTCCGGGGAGCTGTTTTTT. The encoded protein is CASSSLSSGSGELFF. Variable domain in full (rest from reference TRBV7-8 and TRBJ2-2): GAGVSQSPRYKVAKRGQDVALRCDPISGHVSLFWYQQALGQGPEFLTYFQNEAQLDKSGLPSDRFFAERPEGSVSTLKIQRTQQEDSAVYLCASSSLSSGSGELFFGEGSRLTVL.

The gene calls are TRBV4-2 and TRBJ2-7; 7 bases are a match to TRBD1. Germline-derived CDR1 and CDR2 are LGHNA and YNFKEQ. Losses at the gene ends were 4 bases for V and 1 base for J; bases not matched to a gene: 10. The CDR3 sequence is 16 residues long. The CDR3 protein is CASSPQTGTLSYEQYF. The CDR3 DNA sequence: TGTGCCAGCAGCCCCCAGACAGGGACCCTTTCCTACGAGCAGTACTTC.